A single TCR beta chain is shown here with its context. Its target is unknown. The sequenced template was cDNA made from the entire isolated RNA. Sequencing was performed with immunoSEQ multiplex PCR; in TCRdb, only in-frame clones are kept and a portion is missing. The data hold 200,000 to 250,000 clones, with 9.6% observed a single time. The sample comes from a study of beta chain features in type 1 diabetes. Study-wide results and caveats: The study found fewer insertions and more deletions at VDJ junctions in type 1 diabetes patients. Cells with high TCR expression could be over-represented by cDNA sequencing.

Germline lookup yields CDR1 SGHTS and CDR2 YDEGEE. CDR3 length equals 15 residues. V was pared by 5 bases and J by 7 bases, with 9 bases of the junction left unmatched. The sample taken for sequencing was naive CD4+ T cells from blood. This receptor was taken from a woman younger than 30 in good health. The gene calls are TRBV5-8 and TRBJ2-1, with 10 nucleotides matching TRBD2. The CDR3, as DNA: TGTGCCAGCAGAAGGGGTAGCGGGGGGCCGAATGAGCAGTTCTTC. Amino acid sequence: CASRRGSGGPNEQFF. The full variable domain, its missing parts supplied by reference TRBV5-8 and TRBJ2-1, is EAGVTQSPTHLIKTRGQQATLRCSPISGHTSVYWYQQALGLGLQFLLWYDEGEERNRGNFPPRFSGRQFPNYSSELNVNALELEDSALYLCASRRGSGGPNEQFFGPGTRLTVL.